What follows are 5 T cell receptor beta chains derived from one specimen sequenced in a study of regulatory T cells in long-lasting Graves disease. Described time point: newly diagnosed GD, antithyroid drugs for less than 3 months. The authors made the TCR library using RNA they extracted from PBMCs. Construction of TCR beta libraries relied on iRepertoire HTBI primers and on Arm-PCR targeting CDR3 regions. TCRdb ran MiXCR on the multiplex PCR reads and lists one entry per CDR3 protein. The repertoire holds approximately 440,000 distinct CDR3 sequences, with 16% as singletons. The same sample was also used in a study of T cells in Graves' hyperthyroidism and ophthalmopathy.

The starting material was peripheral blood mononuclear cells (PBMCs), obtained at new diagnosis, from a patient treated with antithyroid drugs. The source of these receptors is a man between 40 and 49 years old with Graves disease.

In its sample, this clonotype was seen a few times. The chain combines TRBV7-2 with TRBJ2-2, with 7 bases matching TRBD1. Trimming removed 7 bases from V and 0 bases from J; junction bases left unmatched: 8. The germline V gene has CDR1 SGHTA and CDR2 FQGNSA. CDR3 length: 16 amino acids. Here the CDR3 reads CASIQQGSPNTGELFF. CDR3 in DNA: TGTGCCAGCATCCAACAGGGGTCCCCGAACACCGGGGAGCTGTTTTTT.

This clonotype was seen many times. The chain employs TRBV3-1 and TRBJ2-1; D perhaps matches TRBD1 (5 bases). Germline V gene data show CDR1 as LGHDT and CDR2 as YNNKEL (reference sequence). V lost 1 base and J lost 5, with 12 bases in between. There are 15 residues in the CDR3. CDR3 in DNA: TGTGCCAGCAGCCAAGGGAAGGGGCGGAACAATGAGCAGTTCTTC. Translating it yields CASSQGKGRNNEQFF.

This clonotype was picked up a small number of times. The chain couples TRBV4-1 to TRBJ1-5, with 10 bases lining up with TRBD1. CDR3 length equals 15 residues. V lost 0 bases and J lost 7; bases outside the gene matches: 3. Germline loops: CDR1 MGHRA, CDR2 YSYEKL. CDR3 region: CASSQEGQGRQPQHF. Here the CDR3 DNA reads TGCGCCAGCAGCCAAGAGGGACAGGGGAGGCAGCCCCAGCATTTT.

This clonotype was picked up a small number of times. The chain couples TRBV29-1 to TRBJ2-3, with D possibly being TRBD1 or TRBD2 (5 bases each). Germline CDR1 and CDR2: SQVTM and ANQGSEA. The CDR3 is 16 amino acids. Trimming stripped 6 bases from V and 2 bases from J, with 21 bases between. CDR3 in amino acids: CSVHSFGDRVTDTQYF. DNA of the CDR3: TGCAGCGTACACTCCTTCGGGGACCGGGTCACAGATACGCAGTATTTT.

This clonotype was counted only a few times. The rearrangement joins TRBV12-5 to TRBJ2-5; D is unclear. Trimming shortened V by 2 bases and J by 1 base, and 8 bases separated the two germline ends. In germline, CDR1 is LGHNT, CDR2 FRNRAP. The CDR3 has 14 amino acids. CDR3 amino acids: CASGLWQFQETQYF. In DNA, the CDR3 is TGTGCTAGTGGTTTGTGGCAGTTCCAAGAGACCCAGTACTTC. The complete variable domain, with remaining parts taken from reference TRBV12-5 and TRBJ2-5, reads DARVTQTPRHKVTEMGQEVTMRCQPILGHNTVFWYRQTMMQGLELLAYFRNRAPLDDSGMPKDRFSAEMPDATLATLKIQPSEPRDSAVYFCASGLWQFQETQYFGPGTRLLVL.